The rows below give T cell receptor beta chains drawn from one sample of a study of cytomegalovirus exposure and HLA in healthy donors. Produced via immunoSEQ multiplex PCR; TCRdb's table is partial and in-frame only. Among approximately 76,000 clones listed, approximately 95% were seen once. Sequences were obtained from PBMCs. The receptors shown here come from a woman between 18 and 30 years old in good health and CMV-seronegative. CDR3s include the opening cysteine and the closing phenylalanine or tryptophan. A D gene is named only where the DNA matches it firmly. Clone size is not always given. Where it is, it says once, few, many or a class for expanded clones.

>NA|TRBV14|once|TRBJ2-7
CASSPSIPAAGLLGHEQYF
TGTGCCAGCAGCCCATCAATCCCCGCTGCAGGGCTCCTCGGCCACGAGCAGTACTTC
>TRBD1|TRBV4-1|NA|TRBJ1-1
CASSLRQGGTEAFF
TGCGCCAGCAGCCTAAGACAGGGGGGCACTGAAGCTTTCTTT
>TRBD1|TRBV11-2|once|TRBJ2-5
CASMSRWGRGQYQETQYF
TGTGCCAGCATGTCTCGTTGGGGACGGGGACAGTACCAAGAGACCCAGTACTTC
>TRBD1|TRBV19|NA|TRBJ2-7
CASSISTGASYEQYF
TGTGCCAGTAGTATATCGACAGGGGCAAGCTACGAGCAGTACTTC
>NA|TRBV6-4|NA|TRBJ2-1
CASSKVAGYSGSYNEQFF
TGTGCCAGCTCGAAGGTTGCGGGGTACTCTGGGTCCTACAATGAGCAGTTCTTC
>NA|TRBV6-6|NA|TRBJ2-7
CASSFFQGAYEQYF
TGTGCCAGCAGTTTCTTCCAGGGCGCATACGAGCAGTACTTC
>NA|TRBV21-1|NA|TRBJ1-1
CASSPRSVHTEAFF
TGTGCCAGCAGCCCGCGTTCGGTTCATACTGAAGCTTTCTTT
>NA|TRBV7-7|NA|TRBJ2-7
CASSAAHSYEQYF
TGTGCTAGCAGTGCCGCACACTCCTACGAGCAGTACTTC
>TRBD1|TRBV7-9|NA|TRBJ2-7
CASRRDRSNDEQYF
TGTGCCAGCAGGAGGGACAGGAGCAACGACGAGCAGTACTTC
>NA|TRBV5-1|NA|TRBJ2-7
CASSRTGHEQYF
TGCGCCAGCAGCAGAACAGGGCACGAGCAGTACTTC
>NA|TRBV19|NA|TRBJ2-7
CATTLSGNSYEQYF
TGTGCCACAACTCTTTCAGGGAACTCCTACGAGCAGTACTTC
>NA|TRBV7-2|few|TRBJ2-1
CASSLGGDPYNEQFF
TGTGCCAGCAGCTTAGGGGGAGACCCCTACAATGAGCAGTTCTTC
>TRBD1|TRBV27|NA|TRBJ2-7
CASSLGQKTSYEQYF
TGTGCCAGCAGTCTGGGACAGAAGACTTCCTACGAGCAGTACTTC
>TRBD1|TRBV5-8|NA|TRBJ2-2
CASSAGQGGIPGELFF
TGTGCCAGCAGCGCTGGACAGGGGGGGATCCCCGGGGAGCTGTTTTTT
>TRBD1|TRBV11-2|NA|TRBJ2-5
CASSLGTGGLGGETQYF
TGTGCCAGCAGCCTGGGGACAGGGGGCTTAGGAGGAGAGACCCAGTACTTC
>TRBD1|TRBV6-5|NA|TRBJ1-2
CASSRGQGAYGYTF
TGTGCCAGCAGCCGAGGACAGGGGGCCTATGGCTACACCTTC
>NA|TRBV23-1|NA|TRBJ1-6
CASSLGQLHF
TGCGCCAGCAGTCTTGGCCAACTCCACTTT
>TRBD1|TRBV29-1|NA|TRBJ1-3
CSGRDRARNTIYF
TGCAGCGGGAGGGACAGGGCCAGAAACACCATATATTTT
>TRBD2|TRBV9|NA|TRBJ2-1
CASSVDRGDYNEQFF
TGTGCCAGCAGCGTAGATCGGGGGGACTACAATGAGCAGTTCTTC
>TRBD1|TRBV5-1|NA|TRBJ2-6
CASSSGQLSSGANVLTF
TGCGCCAGCAGCTCGGGACAGTTGAGCTCTGGGGCCAACGTCCTGACTTTC
>TRBD2|TRBV27|NA|TRBJ2-7
CASSLERGLEQYF
TGTGCCAGCAGTTTAGAGCGGGGTCTCGAGCAGTACTTC
>TRBD2|TRBV29-1|NA|TRBJ2-1
CSVEAGVPNEQFF
TGCAGCGTTGAGGCGGGAGTTCCCAATGAGCAGTTCTTC
>NA|TRBV10-3|NA|TRBJ1-2
CAITGDGTYGYTF
TGTGCCATTACGGGGGACGGAACCTATGGCTACACCTTC
>NA|TRBV30|once|TRBJ1-1
CAGVRVNTEAFF
TGTGCCGGAGTGAGGGTGAACACTGAAGCTTTCTTT
>NA|TRBV28|NA|TRBJ1-2
CASSFAAAVNYGYTF
TGTGCCAGCAGTTTCGCGGCGGCCGTGAACTATGGCTACACCTTC
>NA|TRBV28|NA|TRBJ1-1
CASSFSGRAEAFF
TGTGCCAGCAGTTTCTCAGGGAGGGCTGAAGCTTTCTTT
>NA|TRBV7-6|NA|TRBJ1-5
CASSLKGVDQPQHF
TGTGCCAGCAGCTTGAAAGGGGTAGATCAGCCCCAGCATTTT
>TRBD1|TRBV4-3|NA|TRBJ1-3
CASSRGTGEGNTIYF
TGCGCCAGCAGCCGCGGGACAGGGGAAGGAAACACCATATATTTT
>NA|TRBV7-2|NA|TRBJ2-7
CASSPSGGYEQYF
TGTGCCAGCAGCCCTTCCGGAGGCTACGAGCAGTACTTC
>NA|TRBV27|NA|TRBJ2-7
CASSLGATAYEQYF
TGTGCCAGCAGTTTAGGGGCCACAGCCTACGAGCAGTACTTC